A selection of T cell receptor beta chains follows, all from one sample in a study of spatial heterogeneity in lung cancer. TCRdb passed the 5' RACE reads through MiXCR, listing each CDR3 protein once. Among fewer than 60,000 distinct CDR3 sequences, around 7% were seen once, and the ten largest hold about a third. Sequences were derived from PBMCs, sampled at follow-up. The receptor set was obtained from a female donor with early-stage non-small cell lung cancer. Both conserved end residues are part of each CDR3. A D gene is named only where the DNA matches it firmly. A row's size may be missing; if present it is once, few, many or a size class.

j_call | d_call | v_call | clone_size | cdr3_nt | cdr3_aa
TRBJ2-6 | TRBD1 | TRBV4-3 | many | TGCGCCAGCAGCCGCCCCCCGGGACAGGGGGAGCGTGGGGCCAACGTCCTGACTTTC | CASSRPPGQGERGANVLTF
TRBJ2-5 | . | TRBV7-9 | . | TGTGCCAGCAGCAAAACAGGGTCAGGGGAGACCCAGTACTTC | CASSKTGSGETQYF
TRBJ2-1 | TRBD1 | TRBV7-3 | few | TGTGCCAGCAGCTTGGGGACAGGGGACAATGAGCAGTTCTTC | CASSLGTGDNEQFF
TRBJ2-7 | . | TRBV5-1 | . | TGCGCCAGCAGCTCTTCGTTCGGCTACGAGCAGTACTTC | CASSSSFGYEQYF
TRBJ2-3 | TRBD1 | TRBV2 | many | TGTGCCAGCAGCCAGACAGGGTCAGATACGCAGTATTTT | CASSQTGSDTQYF
TRBJ1-6 | TRBD1 | TRBV5-1 | many | TGCGCCAGCAGCCCGACAGGGGGTAATTCACCCCTCCACTTT | CASSPTGGNSPLHF
TRBJ1-1 | . | TRBV5-6 | few | TGTGCCAGCAGCCCCAAGGGGGTGCCGAACACTGAAGCTTTCTTT | CASSPKGVPNTEAFF
TRBJ2-7 | . | TRBV9 | many | TGTGCCAGCAGCGTAGGCCCTAACCTTGGGGCTGATGTATCCTACGAGCAGTACTTC | CASSVGPNLGADVSYEQYF
TRBJ2-5 | . | TRBV5-1 | . | TGCGCCAGCAGCTTGGGGCAGGGCCGAAGGGAGACCCAGTACTTC | CASSLGQGRRETQYF
TRBJ2-5 | TRBD2 | TRBV7-9 | few | TGTGCCAGCAGCTTAGATGCAGCGGGGGGCGAGACCCAGTACTTC | CASSLDAAGGETQYF
TRBJ1-5 | . | TRBV7-9 | many | TGTGCCAGCAGCCGGGACAATCAGCCCCAGCATTTT | CASSRDNQPQHF
TRBJ2-7 | TRBD1 | TRBV7-8 | few | TGTGCCAGCAGCTTAGCGTTCGGGACAGCGTCCTACGAGCAGTACTTC | CASSLAFGTASYEQYF
TRBJ2-7 | . | TRBV3-1 | few | TGTGCCAGCAGCCAAGAAGTCTACGAGCAGTACTTC | CASSQEVYEQYF
TRBJ2-2 | TRBD1 | TRBV4-3 | . | TGCGCCAGCAGCCAGCTCATAGGGGGCGATACCGGGGAGCTGTTTTTT | CASSQLIGGDTGELFF
TRBJ1-1 | TRBD1 | TRBV5-1 | many | TGCGCCAGCAGCTCCGAGACAGGGGACACTGAAGCTTTCTTT | CASSSETGDTEAFF
TRBJ1-6 | . | TRBV5-1 | few | TGCGCCAGCAGCTTGGCCTGGGCTTCCGATAATTCACCCCTCCACTTT | CASSLAWASDNSPLHF
TRBJ2-2 | TRBD1 | TRBV28 | many | TGTGCCAGTCGACCGGGACAGACGAACACCGGGGAGCTGTTTTTT | CASRPGQTNTGELFF
TRBJ2-7 | . | TRBV5-1 | . | TGCGCCAGCAGCCCAGGGACGCCTACCTACGAGCAGTACTTC | CASSPGTPTYEQYF
TRBJ2-1 | . | TRBV15 | many | TGTGCCACCAGCAGCCCCCAGGAGGGCTACAATGAGCAGTTCTTC | CATSSPQEGYNEQFF
TRBJ1-2 | TRBD1 | TRBV5-1 | many | TGCGCCAGCAGCGTGGGACAGGGGAGGTATGGCTACACCTTC | CASSVGQGRYGYTF
TRBJ2-6 | . | TRBV13 | many | TGTGCCAGCAGCCCTGACAGCTTCACTGGGGCCAACGTCCTGACTTTC | CASSPDSFTGANVLTF
TRBJ2-5 | . | TRBV11-2 | many | TGTGCCAGCAGCTCGCGGACGGACCAAGAGACCCAGTACTTC | CASSSRTDQETQYF
TRBJ2-7 | . | TRBV3-1 | many | TGTGCCAGCAGCCGGGGACCGAGCGAGCAGTACTTC | CASSRGPSEQYF
TRBJ1-1 | . | TRBV7-9 | . | TGTGCCAGCAGCCACCCCCCGGGGCGTGACACTGAAGCTTTCTTT | CASSHPPGRDTEAFF
TRBJ1-1 | . | TRBV24-1 | many | TGTGCCACCAGTGATTTTTCCGGGAGAGCTTTCTTT | CATSDFSGRAFF
TRBJ2-3 | . | TRBV4-1 | . | TGCGCCAGCAGCCAAGGGTCTAGCTCAGATACGCAGTATTTT | CASSQGSSSDTQYF
TRBJ1-4 | TRBD1 | TRBV12-3/TRBV12-4 | . | TGTGCCAGCAGTTTAGGCTCTACAGGGGGTGAAAAACTGTTTTTT | CASSLGSTGGEKLFF
TRBJ2-7 | . | TRBV6-2/TRBV6-3 | many | TGTGCCAGCAGTTCGGACTATAGGGCGGTGGAGCAGTACTTC | CASSSDYRAVEQYF
TRBJ2-2 | . | TRBV9 | many | TGTGCCAGCAGCGTACTAGGGGGGACCACCGGGGAGCTGTTTTTT | CASSVLGGTTGELFF
TRBJ2-3 | . | TRBV5-4 | few | TGTGCCAGCAGTGGGGGGCCAGAAACAGATACGCAGTATTTT | CASSGGPETDTQYF
TRBJ1-1 | . | TRBV6-5 | few | TGTGCCAGCAGTTATTGGAACACTGAAGCTTTCTTT | CASSYWNTEAFF
TRBJ2-1 | . | TRBV7-8 | many | TGTGCCAGTAATCTCTGGGGTGATGAGCAGTTCTTC | CASNLWGDEQFF
TRBJ1-5 | . | TRBV30 | . | TGTGCCTGGAGTGTAACAGGCCGCTATAGCAATCAGCCCCAGCATTTT | CAWSVTGRYSNQPQHF
TRBJ2-2 | TRBD1 | TRBV2 | few | TGTGCCAGCACTGTCCAGGGGGCCGGGGAGCTGTTTTTT | CASTVQGAGELFF
TRBJ1-2 | TRBD1 | TRBV3-1 | . | TGTGCCAGCAGCCAAAGGGACAGGGGTGGCGGCTACACCTTC | CASSQRDRGGGYTF
TRBJ2-5 | TRBD2 | TRBV10-3 | many | TGTGCCATCAGCGGCTTTTTGGGGGGGGAGACCCAGTACTTC | CAISGFLGGETQYF
TRBJ1-1 | . | TRBV24-1 | many | TGTGCCACCAGTTCAGGACACCCCACTGAAGCTTTCTTT | CATSSGHPTEAFF
TRBJ2-2 | . | TRBV7-2 | many | TGTGCCAGCAAGCTTAGTAGCTGGCCCGGGGAGCTGTTTTTT | CASKLSSWPGELFF
TRBJ2-1 | . | TRBV28 | many | TGTGCCAGCAGCACAGGAGCCTACAATGAGCAGTTCTTC | CASSTGAYNEQFF
TRBJ2-2 | . | TRBV6-2/TRBV6-3 | many | TGTGCCAGCATCAAGGGCTTACGCACCGGGGAGCTGTTTTTT | CASIKGLRTGELFF
TRBJ1-1 | . | TRBV29-1 | many | TGCAGCGTTGCAGCAGGGGTGGGCACTGAAGCTTTCTTT | CSVAAGVGTEAFF
TRBJ2-7 | TRBD1 | TRBV3-1 | . | TGTGCCAGCAGCCAAGACCTCCCGGGACAGGGGGCCTACGAGCAGTACTTC | CASSQDLPGQGAYEQYF
TRBJ2-1 | . | TRBV24-1 | many | TGTGCCACCAGTGACCCCTCGGCGGCGAGTATCGATGAGCAGTTCTTC | CATSDPSAASIDEQFF
TRBJ1-5 | TRBD1 | TRBV5-1 | many | TGCGCCAGCAGCTTATCAGGGGGTAGCAATCAGCCCCAGCATTTT | CASSLSGGSNQPQHF
TRBJ2-3 | TRBD2 | TRBV3-1 | . | TGTGCCAGCAGCCCAGGACTAGCGGGGGTTAGTACAGATACGCAGTATTTT | CASSPGLAGVSTDTQYF
TRBJ2-1 | . | TRBV7-2 | many | TGTGCCAGCAGCTCTGACCGAAATGAGCAGTTCTTC | CASSSDRNEQFF
TRBJ2-7 | . | TRBV5-1 | many | TGCGCCAGCAGCTCGGACGGAAACTCCTACGAGCAGTACTTC | CASSSDGNSYEQYF
TRBJ1-2 | . | TRBV6-5 | many | TGTGCCAGCAGTTACGGAGGACAACCCTATGGCTACACCTTC | CASSYGGQPYGYTF
TRBJ2-2 | . | TRBV3-1 | . | TGTGCCAGCAGCCGGGGCGCCCTGGGCGGGGAGCTGTTTTTT | CASSRGALGGELFF
TRBJ1-1 | TRBD1 | TRBV4-1 | many | TGCGCCAGCAGCCTGAGGGGGCCTGTGAACACTGAAGCTTTCTTT | CASSLRGPVNTEAFF
TRBJ2-7 | . | TRBV24-1 | many | TGTGCCACCAGTGGTAAGGTTCCCTACGAGCAGTACTTC | CATSGKVPYEQYF
TRBJ2-7 | . | TRBV11-2 | . | TGTGCCAGCAGCTTAGTGACGGGATCCTACGAGCAGTACTTC | CASSLVTGSYEQYF
TRBJ1-3 | TRBD1 | TRBV25-1 | many | TGTGCCAGCAGCGGGTACCCGGGACAGTCAAAGAAAATCTCTGGAAACACCATATATTTT | CASSGYPGQSKKISGNTIYF
TRBJ1-5 | . | TRBV7-2 | many | TGTGCCAGCAGCTTAAAAGGGGGACCCAATCAGCCCCAGCATTTT | CASSLKGGPNQPQHF
TRBJ2-2 | . | TRBV12-3/TRBV12-4 | few | TGTGCCAGCAGTTTTACCGGGGAGCTGTTTTTT | CASSFTGELFF
TRBJ2-3 | . | TRBV5-6 | few | TGTGCGGCGGTAGCGCCTAGCACAGATACGCAGTATTTT | CAAVAPSTDTQYF
TRBJ1-2 | TRBD1 | TRBV15 | . | TGCGCCACCAGCAGAGATAGGGCAGGGGGAGGCTATGGCTACACCTTC | CATSRDRAGGGYGYTF
TRBJ2-7 | TRBD1 | TRBV20-1 | many | TGCAGTGTCCAGGGACAGGGCTCCTACGAGCAGTACTTC | CSVQGQGSYEQYF
TRBJ2-2 | . | TRBV13 | many | TGTGCCAGCAGCGGATCCGGGGAGGACACCGGGGAGCTGTTTTTT | CASSGSGEDTGELFF